This T cell receptor (beta chain) was obtained from a study of cytomegalovirus exposure and HLA in healthy donors. General observations from the study: Specificity of a few CMV-associated chains for CMV antigens was verified in vitro. Most TCR sequences were rare, but some public TCRs occurred in many donors. The listing of roughly 160 TCR beta chains classed them as cytomegalovirus-associated.

PCR primers comprised 60 Vbeta and 13 Jbeta primers. Clones were sequenced by immunoSEQ multiplex PCR, and TCRdb holds only the in-frame ones, with some missing. The sample carries more than 95,000 clones, roughly 79% recorded once. This CDR3 region has 13 residues. Germline CDR1 SEHNR, CDR2 FQNEAQ (reference sequence). The V end lost 1 base, the J end lost 3 bases, and 7 bases lay between the germline ends. This clone occurred many times. The target antigen is unknown. The receptor was derived from a man in his 60s in good health and CMV-seropositive. Sequences were obtained from PBMCs. J is TRBJ2-7 and V is TRBV7-9; D is unclear. Here the CDR3 reads CASSLVWSYEQYF. In DNA, the CDR3 is TGTGCCAGCAGCTTAGTATGGAGCTACGAGCAGTACTTC.